These T cell receptor beta chains were read from a single sample in a study of cytomegalovirus exposure and HLA in healthy donors. Method: immunoSEQ multiplex PCR; TCRdb's copy keeps in-frame clones and lacks some. The sample includes roughly 100,000 clones, approximately 71% of them seen just once. Sequencing was performed on PBMCs. The source of these receptors is a male donor in good health and CMV-seropositive. CDR3s leave out the opening cysteine and the closing phenylalanine or tryptophan.

j_gene: TRBJ2-1; v_gene: TRBV9; CDR3aa: ASSVAAELGTEQF
j_gene: TRBJ2-3; v_gene: TRBV11-2; CDR3aa: ASSLGWATNTDTQY
j_gene: TRBJ2-2; v_gene: TRBV5-8; CDR3aa: ASSFLRVTNTGELF
j_gene: TRBJ2-7; v_gene: TRBV7-2; CDR3aa: ASSFGGSYEQY
j_gene: TRBJ2-1; v_gene: TRBV20-1; CDR3aa: SAGQGDEQF
j_gene: TRBJ2-7; v_gene: TRBV29-1; CDR3aa: SVRTSGFSSYEQY
j_gene: TRBJ2-3; v_gene: TRBV27; CDR3aa: ASRRTSGSDTQY
j_gene: TRBJ1-2; v_gene: TRBV5-1; CDR3aa: ASSIDSYGYT
j_gene: TRBJ1-2; v_gene: TRBV27; CDR3aa: ASKPRRDRGFFYGYT
j_gene: TRBJ1-4; v_gene: TRBV5-1; CDR3aa: ASSSVGGYNEKLF
j_gene: TRBJ1-5; v_gene: TRBV28; CDR3aa: ASSSVNQPQH
j_gene: TRBJ2-7; v_gene: TRBV5-1; CDR3aa: ASSLLAPYEQY
j_gene: TRBJ2-7; v_gene: TRBV7-8; CDR3aa: ASSPPGTLIRGQY
j_gene: TRBJ2-1; v_gene: TRBV6-5; CDR3aa: ASSYLGLAGGKQF
j_gene: TRBJ2-5; v_gene: TRBV11-3; CDR3aa: ASSPGRVAEETQY
j_gene: TRBJ2-5; v_gene: TRBV4-3; CDR3aa: ASSQDGGTVETQY
j_gene: TRBJ2-5; v_gene: TRBV7-2; CDR3aa: ASSLAGGWGTTQY
j_gene: TRBJ2-3; v_gene: TRBV9; CDR3aa: ASSVRGAGGTDTQY
j_gene: TRBJ1-1; v_gene: TRBV25-1; CDR3aa: ASSADRANTEAF
j_gene: TRBJ2-3; v_gene: TRBV7-2; CDR3aa: ASSWGRAGGDTQY
j_gene: TRBJ2-7; v_gene: TRBV7-2; CDR3aa: ASSLRLAGTYEQY
j_gene: TRBJ2-2; v_gene: TRBV15; CDR3aa: ATSRASNEKLF
j_gene: TRBJ2-4; v_gene: TRBV28; CDR3aa: ASSRGGGVAKNIQY
j_gene: TRBJ2-1; v_gene: TRBV18; CDR3aa: ASSKGSGLASNEQF
j_gene: TRBJ2-3; v_gene: TRBV4-2; CDR3aa: ASSQATGSTDTQY
j_gene: TRBJ2-7; v_gene: TRBV4-1; CDR3aa: ASSQVGKLAGAGEQY
j_gene: TRBJ2-1; v_gene: TRBV9; CDR3aa: ASSVGGEGDPKGNEQF
j_gene: TRBJ2-7; v_gene: TRBV5-1; CDR3aa: ASSFWGYQGASDEQY
j_gene: TRBJ2-3; v_gene: TRBV7-2; CDR3aa: ASSLAVTRDTQY
j_gene: TRBJ1-2; v_gene: TRBV5-5; CDR3aa: ASSQSGGSNYGYT
j_gene: TRBJ1-2; v_gene: TRBV4-1; CDR3aa: ASRQPGYGYT
j_gene: TRBJ2-7; v_gene: TRBV29-1; CDR3aa: SVNFSYEQY
j_gene: TRBJ2-1; v_gene: TRBV4-3; CDR3aa: ASSQDLGAGEQF
j_gene: TRBJ1-2; v_gene: TRBV27; CDR3aa: ASSLSGVSYGYT
j_gene: TRBJ2-7; v_gene: TRBV11-2; CDR3aa: ASSESGPGEQY
j_gene: TRBJ1-5; v_gene: TRBV2; CDR3aa: ASSDFAGGNQPQH
j_gene: TRBJ2-4; v_gene: TRBV7-2; CDR3aa: ASSLGRSGRPHIQY
j_gene: TRBJ1-2; v_gene: TRBV7-9; CDR3aa: SGLQGSGGYT
j_gene: TRBJ1-2; v_gene: TRBV9; CDR3aa: ASSSNLGYT
j_gene: TRBJ2-5; v_gene: TRBV7-2; CDR3aa: ASSLAPDRETQY
j_gene: TRBJ2-7; v_gene: TRBV6-5; CDR3aa: ASSYRQAGGYEQY
j_gene: TRBJ2-3; v_gene: TRBV10-3; CDR3aa: AISEPSGTDTQY
j_gene: TRBJ2-7; v_gene: TRBV7-8; CDR3aa: ASSPTRMRLGEQY
j_gene: TRBJ1-5; v_gene: TRBV27; CDR3aa: ASSFDRVQPQH
j_gene: TRBJ1-4; v_gene: TRBV27; CDR3aa: ASSFQRSGDEKLF
j_gene: TRBJ2-7; v_gene: TRBV5-3; CDR3aa: ARSLRAQGLHYEQY
j_gene: TRBJ2-2; v_gene: TRBV9; CDR3aa: ASSVVGQAFGELF
j_gene: TRBJ1-1; v_gene: TRBV7-8; CDR3aa: ASSPTANMNTEAF
j_gene: TRBJ2-2; v_gene: TRBV19; CDR3aa: ASRSGQVNTGELF
j_gene: TRBJ2-3; v_gene: TRBV7-9; CDR3aa: SSSSIAGGFTDTQY